A selection of T cell receptor beta chains follows, all from one sample in a study of blood T cell repertoires in COVID-19. Produced via immunoSEQ multiplex PCR; TCRdb's table is partial and in-frame only. Altogether a few hundred thousand clones are present, 84% being singletons, with the ten largest covering roughly 8.6%. The specimen was peripheral blood. These receptors were taken from a human donor in a cohort sampled during active COVID-19. Each CDR3 is given with its conserved first and last residue. D genes are given only for firm matches. Only some rows state a clone size, as once, few, many or a class for expanded clones.

j_call v_call clone_size cdr3_length d_call cdr3_nt cdr3_aa
TRBJ2-6 TRBV6-2/TRBV6-3 . 19 TRBD2 TGTGCCAGCAGTTACTCGTCTTCATCAAGGCCAGGGAGGGCTTTCGTCCTGACTTTC CASSYSSSSRPGRAFVLTF
TRBJ1-2 TRBV6-1 . 16 . TGTGCCAGCAGTGGTAGGACAACCCGAGCTGGCTATGGCTACACCTTC CASSGRTTRAGYGYTF
TRBJ2-3 TRBV7-8 . 14 TRBD2 TGTGCCAGCGGTGTAGCGGGAGTGACAGATACGCAGTATTTT CASGVAGVTDTQYF
TRBJ1-2 TRBV11-2 . 13 . TGTGCCAGCAGCTTACCCCCGAACTATGGCTACACCTTC CASSLPPNYGYTF
TRBJ2-1 TRBV11-3 . 13 . TGTGCCAGCAGCTTATCGGACAGCAATGAGCAGTTCTTC CASSLSDSNEQFF
TRBJ2-4 TRBV19 once 14 TRBD1 TGTGCCAGTAGCGACAGGGGGCGCGGGGACATTCAGTACTTC CASSDRGRGDIQYF
TRBJ1-5 TRBV28 . 15 TRBD1 TGTGCCAGCAGTTCCGACAGGGCCCTAAATCAGCCCCAGCATTTT CASSSDRALNQPQHF
TRBJ2-1 TRBV19 . 13 TRBD2 TGTGCCAGTAGTATGGCGGGAGGAAATGAGCAGTTCTTC CASSMAGGNEQFF
TRBJ2-7 TRBV6-5 once 15 TRBD2 TGTGCCAGCACCCAAATCGGGACTACAGTCTACGAGCAGTACTTC CASTQIGTTVYEQYF
TRBJ1-2 TRBV19 . 14 . TGTGCCAGTAGTATGCGGACAGTGGGATATGGCTACACCTTC CASSMRTVGYGYTF
TRBJ2-3 TRBV24-1 few 14 TRBD2 TGTGCCACCAGAATCGCGGGAGGGGATGATACGCAGTATTTT CATRIAGGDDTQYF
TRBJ2-3 TRBV9 . 15 . TGTGCCAGCAGCGTAGGGCGCGGCAGCACAGATACGCAGTATTTT CASSVGRGSTDTQYF
TRBJ2-1 TRBV7-9 few 13 . TGTGCCAGCAGCTTAACGGTTGTCAATGAGCAGTTCTTC CASSLTVVNEQFF
TRBJ1-1 TRBV6-5 . 14 . TGTGCCAGCAGCCGGCGGGGGACAACGCGGGGAGCTTTCTTT CASSRRGTTRGAFF
TRBJ1-1 TRBV6-5 . 12 . TGTGCCAGCACCAAAACTAACACTGAAGCTTTCTTT CASTKTNTEAFF